This T cell receptor beta chain was obtained from a study of blood T cell repertoires in COVID-19. This CDR3 has 15 amino acids. Trimming took 0 bases from V and 8 from J; bases not matched to a gene: 9. Germline CDR1 is MNHNY and CDR2 is SVGAGI (reference sequence). Participants' reported clinical history set cohort assignment. In the original processing: Scientists estimated how many nucleated cells there were by amplifying reference gene primers. The data were produced by immunoSEQ multiplex PCR, yet TCRdb's version contains in-frame clones alone and is incomplete. D and trimming come from the DNA, and the V and J calls and clone size come from that table. The sample yields 250,000 to 350,000 clones, about 85% seen once.

The sequence derives from a woman aged 25 to 39 who had recovered from COVID-19. The chain couples TRBV6-6 to TRBJ1-2; TRBD1 agrees at 7 bases. Sequencing was done on a sample of PBMCs or T cells enriched from blood (not recorded which). As DNA, the CDR3 is TGTGCCAGCAGTTACTCGCCGGAGGGGGCGCGGGGCTACACCTTC. Its protein is CASSYSPEGARGYTF.